Included here is one TCR beta chain sequence, with context. Its antigen is currently unknown. Amplification used 60 Vbeta primers and 13 Jbeta primers. Assay used: immunoSEQ multiplex PCR; TCRdb lists only in-frame clones, some missing. This sample has roughly 110,000 clones, with around 77% found just once. Deletions cut 4 bases from V and 11 bases from J, with 14 bases between. Germline lookup yields CDR1 MNHNS and CDR2 SASEGT. This CDR3 comprises 12 residues. This sample is part of a study of cytomegalovirus exposure and HLA in healthy donors. Study-level results: Per published reports, the classifier diagnosed cytomegalovirus status with high specificity and sensitivity. There were a few CMV-associated chains whose specificity for CMV antigens was confirmed in vitro. It was assumed in the presence/absence analyses that sequencing depth was roughly uniform across donors. One variant, a missense change in DCLRE1C, was linked in a later analysis to TCR beta V- and J-gene trimming.

Sequenced: PBMCs. This TCR derives from a male donor in good health and CMV-seronegative. The rearrangement links TRBV6-1 to TRBJ1-1; a weak D match, TRBD1 (6 bases). DNA for the CDR3: TGTGCCAGCAGTGTTGGGGGGAGGGGGGCTTTCTTT. Amino acids: CASSVGGRGAFF.